The subject of this entry is one TCR beta chain. Its antigen target is currently unknown. The record has no base qualities; no much larger clone is one base away. Participants were included only if at least one PBMC sample before ART initiation and at least two post-ART samples were available. Every participant with HIV received treatment in the United States of America. Before DNA extraction, cryopreserved samples of 1-10 million PBMC were thawed and then washed. At the time of the earliest PBMC sample, participants with HIV were aged between roughly 20 and 55 years. Per participant, PBMC samples came from 1-4 timepoints prior to ART initiation and 2-8 timepoints following ART initiation, for a median of 7 samples. For every participant, serial HIV viral load, CD4+ T-cell count, ART history and demographic data were obtained. Genomic DNA was extracted from unsorted PBMC with a Qiagen kit on a QIAcube, with processing performed in batches of 12 samples.

The immunoSEQ hsTCRB v3.0 assay was used at survey level resolution to sequence the TRB variable region. TRB sequencing targeted a depth of about 35,000-50,000 T-cell genomes per sample. An Illumina MiSeq with a v3 150-cycle kit was used to sequence the pooled TRB libraries. The original pipeline was this. Repertoire analysis was run in R within a reproducible Nextflow workflow that covered QC, data transformation and analysis. LymphoSeq2, an R package for exploring AIRR-Seq data, was used to implement the custom analyses. Several samples that yielded fewer than 5000 total TRB sequences were excluded, so that some 190 HIV repertoires were analyzed. Among the approximately 180 retained HIV repertoires, some 57 were collected before ART initiation and 120 to 130 were collected after ART initiation. Repertoires were downsampled to 5000 TRB nucleotide sequences, and summary statistics were averaged over 100 downsampling iterations. Only TRB sequences with CDR3 regions of at least seven amino acids were retained for analysis. Diversity was measured with a Shannon entropy-derived clonality score and the Gini coefficient. In repertoire networks, the top 5000 CDR3 amino acid sequences were linked whenever an edit distance of one separated two sequences. Antigen specificity groups and MHC restriction were predicted for TRB CDR3 amino acid sequences with GLIPH2. CDR3 amino acid sequences were matched against VDJdb and McPAS-TCR to flag known CMV, EBV, HIV or tissue antigen associations. Pre-ART, post-ART and control groups were compared with Wilcoxon signed-rank tests and Holm-Bonferroni correction. Here the immuneACCESS table is served through TCRdb, limited to in-frame sequences with V and J called. Missing clones are a known gap in these copies; in checked studies unresolved V genes cover under half, and the rest lacks a known reason. That table gives V, J and clone size, and the DNA gave D and trimming. A total of more than 15,000 clones appear in this sample, 91% of them only once. More than 7% of the sample lies in the top ten.

This sample is part of a study of long-term antiretroviral therapy in people with HIV (dated by TCRdb to 2021 to 2024). Background for the entire study: Collection of the earliest samples took place about a decade ahead of the 2015 WHO recommendation for immediate ART, at a time when ART was typically delayed until CD4 counts fell. A retrospective serial study tested whether changes in peripheral blood TRB repertoire composition and diversity were associated with ART initiation and durable HIV suppression. From fewer than 35 adults with confirmed HIV infection, the cohort provided roughly 200 cryopreserved PBMC samples, gathered serially across a mean of about six years (range 1-12). Of the 30 participants with HIV, 10 to 11 were female. No cross-contamination during QIAcube processing was shown when test extractions of a monoclonal T-cell line were performed alongside a few dozen polyclonal samples.

General study outcomes and caveats: CDR3 length ranges in HIV repertoires were narrower than in controls, and network structure suggested an antigen-experienced repertoire with only a slight naive shift after ART. Because cell numbers in pre-ART samples were limited, unsorted PBMC were profiled instead of sorted CD4+ and CD8+ T cells. Since PBMC availability was limited, sequencing covered only the TCR beta chain, with no alpha chain pairing. Samples dated from the mid-2000s to the late 2010s, and the ART regimens used may be less effective than current ones. Expanded TRB clones identified before ART initiation dominated the repertoire at all time points, although this dominance fluctuated and declined in many PLHIV after ART. Starting ART was linked to a significant rise in TRB diversity, yet even after long-term ART the diversity remained significantly lower than in transplant donor controls. Inferences about post-ART repertoire changes are limited because no data were available on ART adherence, viral resistance or therapy changes.

Between the V and J ends, shortened by 3 bases and 7 bases respectively, the junction contains 16 bases. Sequences SGHNT (CDR1) and YENEEA (CDR2) are obtained from the germline V gene. From the cysteine up to the phenylalanine, the CDR3 has a length of 15 residues. The CDR3 DNA has 45 bases and is translated from base 1. The sample consisted of unsorted PBMCs, taken 0.3 years after starting antiretroviral therapy. The rearranged segments are TRBV11-3 and TRBJ2-1, with no reliable assignment of the D segment. This sequence originates from a man aged 60-69 years with HIV. The CDR3 in this case is CASSFDTQSSNEQFF. The nucleotide sequence reads as follows: TGTGCCAGCAGCTTCGACACCCAGTCTTCTAATGAGCAGTTCTTC.